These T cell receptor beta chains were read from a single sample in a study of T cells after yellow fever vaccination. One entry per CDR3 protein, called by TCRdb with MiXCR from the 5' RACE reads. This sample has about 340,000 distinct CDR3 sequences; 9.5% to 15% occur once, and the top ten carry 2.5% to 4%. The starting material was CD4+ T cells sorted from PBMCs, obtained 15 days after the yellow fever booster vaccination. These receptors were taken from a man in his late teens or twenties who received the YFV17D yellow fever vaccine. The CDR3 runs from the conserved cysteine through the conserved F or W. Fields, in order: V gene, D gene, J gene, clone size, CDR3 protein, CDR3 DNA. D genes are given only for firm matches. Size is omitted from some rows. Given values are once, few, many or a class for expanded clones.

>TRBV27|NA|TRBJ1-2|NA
CASSHSTVNYGYTF
TGTGCCAGCAGCCACTCGACGGTTAACTATGGCTACACCTTC
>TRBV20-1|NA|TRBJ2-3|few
CSAPDASRGGNTQYF
TGCAGTGCTCCCGACGCTAGCCGGGGCGGGAATACGCAGTATTTT
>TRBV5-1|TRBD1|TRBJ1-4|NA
CASSLVPDRAEKLFF
TGCGCCAGCAGCTTGGTCCCGGACAGGGCTGAAAAACTGTTTTTT
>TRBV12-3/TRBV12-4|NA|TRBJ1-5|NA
CASSFRSAGVQPQHF
TGTGCCAGCAGTTTTAGGTCGGCAGGCGTTCAGCCCCAGCATTTT
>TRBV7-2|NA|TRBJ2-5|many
CASSLAGTQETQYF
TGTGCCAGCAGCTTAGCTGGGACCCAAGAGACCCAGTACTTC
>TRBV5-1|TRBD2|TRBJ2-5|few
CASSVGGAEETQYF
TGCGCCAGCAGCGTCGGGGGGGCGGAGGAGACCCAGTACTTC
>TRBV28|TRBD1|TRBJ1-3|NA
CASSLTGQGNTIYF
TGTGCCAGCAGTCTTACGGGACAGGGGAACACCATATATTTT
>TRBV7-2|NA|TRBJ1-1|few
CASSLDDRMNTEAFF
TGTGCCAGCAGCTTAGATGACAGGATGAACACTGAAGCTTTCTTT
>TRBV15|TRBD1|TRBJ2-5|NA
CATSSYDRGRETQYF
TGTGCCACCAGCAGTTACGACAGGGGGCGGGAGACCCAGTACTTC
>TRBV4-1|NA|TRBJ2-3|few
CASSQDLSTDTQYF
TGCGCCAGCAGCCAAGATTTGAGCACAGATACGCAGTATTTT
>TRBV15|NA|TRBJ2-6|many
CATSAQMGRSGANVLTF
TGTGCCACCAGCGCCCAGATGGGGCGCTCTGGGGCCAACGTCCTGACTTTC
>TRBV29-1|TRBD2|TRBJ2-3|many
CSVLTSAAGTDTQYF
TGCAGCGTCTTGACTAGCGCCGCTGGCACAGATACGCAGTATTTT
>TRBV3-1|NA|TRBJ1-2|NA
CASSHSPAAGKDGYTF
TGTGCCAGCAGCCACTCCCCCGCGGCAGGGAAAGATGGCTACACCTTC
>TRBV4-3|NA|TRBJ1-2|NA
CASSQLKAYDYGYTF
TGCGCCAGCAGCCAGTTAAAGGCCTACGACTATGGCTACACCTTC
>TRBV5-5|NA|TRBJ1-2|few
CASSPASFRYGYTF
TGTGCCAGCAGCCCAGCCTCGTTCCGGTATGGCTACACCTTC
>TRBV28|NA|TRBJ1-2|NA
CASRVWHYGYTF
TGTGCCAGCAGAGTATGGCACTATGGCTACACCTTC
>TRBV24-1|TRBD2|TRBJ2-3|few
CATSDPGRGDADTQYF
TGTGCCACCAGTGATCCTGGCCGGGGGGATGCAGATACGCAGTATTTT
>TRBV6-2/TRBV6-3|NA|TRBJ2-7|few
CASGTEEESSYEQYF
TGTGCCAGCGGTACAGAAGAGGAGAGCTCCTACGAGCAGTACTTC
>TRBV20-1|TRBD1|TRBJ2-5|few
CSSNAGTGEETQYF
TGCAGTTCAAACGCCGGGACAGGGGAAGAGACCCAGTACTTC
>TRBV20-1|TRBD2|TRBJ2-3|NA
CSAPLSGGATDTQYF
TGCAGTGCCCCACTTAGCGGGGGGGCCACAGATACGCAGTATTTT
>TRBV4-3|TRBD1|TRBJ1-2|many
CASSNPTGGYGYTF
TGCGCCAGCAGCAACCCGACAGGGGGGTATGGCTACACCTTC
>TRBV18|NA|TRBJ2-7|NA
CASSPPGTYEQYF
TGTGCCAGCTCACCACCGGGGACTTACGAGCAGTACTTC
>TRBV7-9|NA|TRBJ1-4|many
CASHVGGTANEKLFF
TGTGCCAGCCACGTAGGGGGTACAGCTAATGAAAAACTGTTTTTT
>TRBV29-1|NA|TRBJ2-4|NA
CSVEEQGGLNIQYF
TGCAGCGTTGAGGAACAGGGGGGGTTAAACATTCAGTACTTC
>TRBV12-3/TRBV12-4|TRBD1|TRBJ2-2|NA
CASSSQGASNTGELFF
TGTGCCAGCAGTTCGCAGGGGGCATCGAACACCGGGGAGCTGTTTTTT
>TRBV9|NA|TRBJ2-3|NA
CASSVDSFTDTQYF
TGTGCCAGCAGCGTAGACTCGTTCACAGATACGCAGTATTTT
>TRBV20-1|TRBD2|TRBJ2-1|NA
CSARDPGGLNEQFF
TGCAGTGCTAGAGATCCGGGGGGGCTGAATGAGCAGTTCTTC
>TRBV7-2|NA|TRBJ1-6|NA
CASSRRSSYNSPLHF
TGTGCCAGCAGTCGCAGGAGCTCCTATAATTCACCCCTCCACTTT
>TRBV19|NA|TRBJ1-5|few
CASSGRARDQPQHF
TGTGCCAGTAGTGGAAGGGCCCGCGATCAGCCCCAGCATTTT
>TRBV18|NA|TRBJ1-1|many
CASSPNSNVRGEAFF
TGTGCCAGCTCACCAAATTCAAATGTGAGAGGAGAAGCTTTCTTT
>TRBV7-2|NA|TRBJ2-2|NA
CASHVNPNTGELFF
TGTGCCAGCCACGTAAATCCGAACACCGGGGAGCTGTTTTTT
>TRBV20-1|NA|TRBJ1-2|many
CSARDVLGAVGGYTF
TGCAGTGCTAGAGATGTTTTAGGGGCTGTAGGAGGCTACACCTTC
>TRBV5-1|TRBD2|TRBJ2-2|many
CASSREGSRDRGELFF
TGCGCCAGCAGCCGGGAGGGGAGTCGCGATCGCGGGGAGCTGTTTTTT
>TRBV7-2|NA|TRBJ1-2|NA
CASSRFPNSQGYGYTF
TGTGCCAGCAGCCGTTTCCCTAACTCACAGGGCTATGGCTACACCTTC
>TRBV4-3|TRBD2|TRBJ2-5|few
CASSQRAGVQETQYF
TGCGCCAGCAGCCAACGGGCGGGGGTGCAAGAGACCCAGTACTTC
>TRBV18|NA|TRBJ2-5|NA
CASSPRRDNYQETQYF
TGTGCCAGCTCACCCCGCAGGGACAACTACCAAGAGACCCAGTACTTC
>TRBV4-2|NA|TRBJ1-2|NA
CASSQDRTIGAQNGYTF
TGTGCCAGCAGCCAAGATAGGACGATAGGGGCGCAGAATGGCTACACCTTC
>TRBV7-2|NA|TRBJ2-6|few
CASSPQGGAGANVLTF
TGTGCCAGCAGCCCTCAGGGGGGAGCTGGGGCCAACGTCCTGACTTTC
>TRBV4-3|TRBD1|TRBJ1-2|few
CASSLTFVPGQSFGGYTF
TGCGCCAGCAGCTTGACATTCGTCCCGGGACAGAGTTTTGGAGGCTACACCTTC
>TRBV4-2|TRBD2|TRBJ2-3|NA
CASSQGVALAGGSGTDTQYF
TGTGCCAGCAGCCAAGGTGTGGCACTAGCGGGGGGATCCGGCACAGATACGCAGTATTTT
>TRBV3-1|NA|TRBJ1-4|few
CASSPTGQARANEKLFF
TGTGCCAGCAGTCCAACCGGGCAGGCCAGGGCTAATGAAAAACTGTTTTTT
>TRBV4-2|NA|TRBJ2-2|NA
CASSSDLLNTGELFF
TGTGCCAGCAGCTCTGACCTCCTTAACACCGGGGAGCTGTTTTTT
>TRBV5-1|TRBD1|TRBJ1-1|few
CASSRGTVKNTEAFF
TGCGCCAGCAGCCGAGGGACAGTTAAGAACACTGAAGCTTTCTTT
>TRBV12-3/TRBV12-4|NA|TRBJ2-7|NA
CASSTRVEKQYF
TGTGCCAGCAGTACAAGGGTGGAAAAGCAGTACTTC
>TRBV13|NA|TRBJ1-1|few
CASSFRRTNTEAFF
TGTGCCAGCAGCTTCCGACGGACGAACACTGAAGCTTTCTTT
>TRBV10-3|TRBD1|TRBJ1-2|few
CAISEGAGGLYGYTF
TGTGCCATCAGTGAGGGGGCAGGGGGACTCTATGGCTACACCTTC